A single sample gave rise to the 30 T cell receptor beta chains below, sequenced in a study of T cell repertoires in ileal Crohn's disease. Noted time point: inflamed ileum from the surgical specimen. The data were produced by immunoSEQ multiplex PCR, yet TCRdb's version contains in-frame clones alone and is incomplete. The table has a few thousand clones, around three quarters seen once. Sequenced: ileal tissue. The receptor set was obtained from an adult with Crohn's disease.

Only one count was recorded for this clone. The chain links TRBV27 to TRBJ1-2; D is uncertain. The germline V gene has CDR1 MNHEY and CDR2 SMNVEV (reference sequence). The length of the CDR3 is 16 residues. Trimming left V 0 bases short and J 4 bases short, with 15 bases between. The CDR3 DNA reads as TGTGCCAGCAGTTTATCTAGGGATAGCGTTCCCTATGGCTACACCTTC. Protein sequence: CASSLSRDSVPYGYTF.

A few counts support this clone. The same CDR3 is also encoded by other DNA sequences in this sample. This chain joins TRBV6-5 and TRBJ1-2, with 11 positions matching TRBD1. In germline, CDR1 is MNHEY, CDR2 SVGAGI. V shed 7 bases, J shed 4 bases, and the junction held 5 bases outside the gene matches. The CDR3 has 14 residues. Written as DNA, the CDR3 is TGTGCCAGCAAAGTGGGACAGGGGGGCTATGGCTACACCTTC. Encoded protein: CASKVGQGGYGYTF.

The rearrangement uses TRBV5-4 and TRBJ2-1; 16 bases line up with TRBD2. The germline gives CDR1 SGHNT, CDR2 YYREEE (reference sequence). V lost 5 bases to trimming and J lost 6 bases; unmatched junction nucleotides: 8. This CDR3 has 17 residues. CDR3 amino acids: CASSYGTSGGARNEQFF. The CDR3 bases are TGTGCCAGCAGTTATGGGACTAGCGGGGGGGCTCGCAATGAGCAGTTCTTC. Using reference TRBV5-4 and TRBJ2-1 for the parts outside the CDR3, the full variable domain is ETGVTQSPTHLIKTRGQQVTLRCSSQSGHNTVSWYQQALGQGPQFIFQYYREEENGRGNFPPRFSGLQFPNYSSELNVNALELDDSALYLCASSYGTSGGARNEQFFGPGTRLTVL.

The J gene is TRBJ2-1, the V gene TRBV2; TRBD2 matches 10 bases. Germline V gene data show CDR1 as SNHLY and CDR2 as FYNNEI. This CDR3 comprises 14 residues. The V and J ends lost 6 bases and 8 bases, in that order; junction bases with no gene match: 7. CDR3 sequence: CASRTGTSDHEQFF. The CDR3 nucleotides read TGTGCCAGCAGAACCGGGACTAGCGATCATGAGCAGTTCTTC.

The chain uses TRBV5-1 and TRBJ2-5, with D unclear. Germline CDR1 SGHRS, CDR2 YFSETQ. V was trimmed by 4 bases and J by 2 bases, leaving 12 bases between them. CDR3 length: 14 residues. CDR3 bases: TGCGCCAGCAGCACTCCCCAGGCGCAAGAGACCCAGTACTTC. Translated: CASSTPQAQETQYF.

The CDR3 DNA reads TGTGCCAGCTCACAGACAGATACGCAGTATTTT. Protein sequence: CASSQTDTQYF. This sequence joins TRBV18 and TRBJ2-3, with D unclear. The CDR3 contains 11 residues. Germline V gene lookup returns CDR1 KGHSH and CDR2 LQKENI. The V and J ends lost 4 bases and 3 bases respectively, with 2 bases between them.

The chain is built from TRBV5-4 and TRBJ2-2; the D gene is possibly TRBD1 (5 bases). Germline values: CDR1 SGHNT, CDR2 YYREEE (reference sequence). V shed 1 base and J shed 4 bases, with 8 bases lying between them. The CDR3 is made up of 14 amino acids. The CDR3 spells CASSLYGATGELFF. The CDR3 DNA is TGTGCCAGCAGCTTGTATGGGGCCACCGGGGAGCTGTTTTTT.

This clone was counted a few times. The chain links TRBV5-8 to TRBJ2-7; 10 bases are shared with TRBD2. V shed 4 bases, J shed 3 bases, and the junction held 7 bases outside the gene matches. The germline V gene encodes CDR1 SGHTS and CDR2 YDEGEE. The CDR3 runs 15 residues. The CDR3 nucleotides are TGTGCCAGCAGCCAAGGTGCTAGCGGGGGCTACGAGCAGTACTTC. Residues: CASSQGASGGYEQYF.

This clone was observed a handful of times. The rearrangement joins TRBV28 to TRBJ2-7, with 7 bases aligning to TRBD2. The CDR3 runs 13 residues. Unmatched junction bases numbered 4, after V lost 5 bases and J lost 3 bases. The germline gives CDR1 MDHEN, CDR2 SYDVKM. In DNA, the CDR3 is TGTGCCAGCAGTAACCCGGGGGGCTACGAGCAGTACTTC. This encodes CASSNPGGYEQYF.

This chain connects TRBV7-2 to TRBJ2-2; 9 bases fit TRBD1. CDR3 length: 14 amino acids. After removal of 5 bases from V and 4 bases from J, the junction contained 2 bases not matched to a gene. Germline V gives CDR1 SGHTA, CDR2 FQGNSA. The CDR3 here is CASSPQGATGELFF. The CDR3, as DNA: TGTGCCAGCAGCCCACAGGGGGCCACCGGGGAGCTGTTTTTT.

V is TRBV13 and J is TRBJ1-2, with 9 bases lining up with TRBD1. Germline CDR1 and CDR2: PRHDT and FYEKMQ (reference sequence). The CDR3 is 16 amino acids. The trim removed 0 bases at V and 8 bases at J, leaving 10 bases unmatched. CDR3 in amino acids: CASSLGRTGESRGYTF. CDR3 DNA sequence: TGTGCCAGCAGCTTAGGTCGGACAGGGGAGAGTAGGGGCTACACCTTC.

The rearrangement uses TRBV6-1 and TRBJ2-3; possibly TRBD2 for D (6 bases). This CDR3 contains 19 residues. CDR1 is MNHNS and CDR2 is SASEGT in the germline V gene. The V gene lost 0 bases and the J gene lost 6 bases, with 25 bases spanning the gap. The CDR3 is CASSEARRGSWMWRDTQYF. The CDR3 region has the DNA TGTGCCAGCAGTGAAGCCCGGAGGGGCTCGTGGATGTGGAGGGATACGCAGTATTTT.

The genes are TRBV9 and TRBJ1-2, with D hard to call. Trimming left V 4 bases short and J 6 bases short, with 13 bases between. The CDR3 loop spans 13 amino acids. Germline V CDR1 and CDR2: SGDLS, YYNGEE. The CDR3 nucleotides are TGTGCCAGCAGCCCCGAAGGCAGTGATGGCTACACCTTC. Protein sequence: CASSPEGSDGYTF.

This clone was counted between two and nine times. V and J are TRBV9 and TRBJ1-2, with 8 bases aligning to TRBD1. This CDR3 has 14 amino acids. V lost 3 bases to trimming and J lost 6 bases; unmatched junction nucleotides: 7. Germline V CDR1 and CDR2: SGDLS, YYNGEE. In nucleotides, the CDR3 is TGTGCCAGCAGCGGCCGGACAGGGCCGAATGGCTACACCTTC. It encodes CASSGRTGPNGYTF. The full variable domain, its missing parts supplied by reference TRBV9 and TRBJ1-2, is DSGVTQTPKHLITATGQRVTLRCSPRSGDLSVYWYQQSLDQGLQFLIQYYNGEERAKGNILERFSAQQFPDLHSELNLSSLELGDSALYFCASSGRTGPNGYTFGSGTRLTVV.

The chain is built from TRBV9 and TRBJ2-5; 8 bases map to TRBD1. The J call may be mistaken, given a closer DNA end match to TRBJ2-7. There are 14 residues in the CDR3. The germline V gene has CDR1 SGDLS and CDR2 YYNGEE. The chain's CDR3 is CASSNRDRSYEQYF. As DNA, the CDR3 is TGTGCCAGCAGTAACCGGGACAGGAGCTACGAGCAGTACTTC.

This chain uses TRBV30 with TRBJ2-5; 9 bases align to TRBD2. The CDR3 runs 12 residues. V lost 4 bases, J lost 3 bases, and 0 bases stayed unmatched. Germline values: CDR1 GTSNPN, CDR2 SVGIG (reference sequence). CDR3 sequence (DNA): TGTGCCTGGACTAGCGGGAAAGAGACCCAGTACTTC. It specifies CAWTSGKETQYF. The entire variable domain, with the rest obtained from reference TRBV30 and TRBJ2-5, is as follows: SQTIHQWPATLVQPVGSPLSLECTVEGTSNPNLYWYRQAAGRGLQLLFYSVGIGQISSEVPQNLSASRPQDRQFILSSKKLLLSDSGFYLCAWTSGKETQYFGPGTRLLVL.

The chain is built from TRBV5-4 and TRBJ1-1; 7 bases align to TRBD1. V shed 6 bases, J shed 5 bases, and the junction held 7 bases outside the gene matches. CDR1 is SGHNT, CDR2 YYREEE, per germline (reference sequence). This CDR3 spans 13 amino acids. The chain's CDR3 is CASNRQGVTEAFF. The CDR3 region has the DNA TGTGCCAGCAACCGACAGGGTGTTACTGAAGCTTTCTTT.

This chain connects TRBV30 to TRBJ2-5; 9 bases match TRBD1. CDR3 length equals 15 residues. Per the germline V gene, CDR1 is GTSNPN and CDR2 is SVGIG (reference sequence). V shed 5 bases, J shed 5 bases, and the junction held 12 bases outside the gene matches. CDR3 loop: CAWALNRGRWETQYF. DNA of the CDR3: TGTGCCTGGGCCCTAAACAGGGGGCGTTGGGAGACCCAGTACTTC.

V and J are TRBV7-7 and TRBJ2-1; the match to TRBD1 covers 11 bases. The germline CDR1 and CDR2 sequences are SSHAT and FNYEAQ (reference sequence). The CDR3 extends over 15 amino acids. After removal of 5 bases from V and 6 bases from J, the junction contained 6 bases not matched to a gene. The chain's CDR3 is CASSAGTGGFNEQFF. Written as DNA, the CDR3 is TGTGCCAGCAGCGCCGGGACAGGGGGGTTCAATGAGCAGTTCTTC.

The rearrangement uses TRBV5-4 and TRBJ2-7, with D unclear. This CDR3 is 13 amino acids long. Trimming took 5 bases from V and 3 from J, leaving 12 bases between them. CDR1 is SGHNT and CDR2 is YYREEE in the germline V gene (reference sequence). Here the CDR3 DNA reads TGTGCCAGCAGTACGCAAGGGCTCTACGAGCAGTACTTC. Amino acid sequence: CASSTQGLYEQYF.

In DNA form, the CDR3 reads TGTGCCAGTAGTGGGGGCGGGGGAAAGGGCGATACGCAGTATTTT. Translating gives CASSGGGGKGDTQYF. The chain carries TRBV19 and TRBJ2-3; tentative D call: TRBD2 (7 bases). The ends were cut back, 5 bases at V and 6 bases at J, with 18 bases in the middle. Germline V CDR1 and CDR2: LNHDA, SQIVND (reference sequence). This CDR3 contains 15 residues.

This clone occurred a few times. Other DNA variants within this sample encode the same CDR3. The chain is built from TRBV18 and TRBJ1-1; D is perhaps TRBD1 (5 bases). The germline V gene has CDR1 KGHSH and CDR2 LQKENI. Between the trimmed V and J ends, which lost 2 bases and 1 base, there was a span of 8 bases. The CDR3 is made up of 14 amino acids. In DNA form, the CDR3 reads TGTGCCAGCTCACCAGGGGCAGGGAACACTGAAGCTTTCTTT. This sequence encodes CASSPGAGNTEAFF.

This clone was found once. J is TRBJ1-1 and V is TRBV7-2; TRBD1 might be the D (5 bases). V lost 1 base, J lost 1 base, and 10 bases lay in between. The CDR3 consists of 15 residues. Germline CDR1 reads SGHTA; CDR2 reads FQGNSA. The CDR3 sequence: CASSLEAGWNTEAFF. The CDR3 DNA follows: TGTGCCAGCAGCTTAGAGGCAGGGTGGAACACTGAAGCTTTCTTT. The variable domain in full, with the rest retrieved from reference TRBV7-2 and TRBJ1-1, is GAGVSQSPSNKVTEKGKDVELRCDPISGHTALYWYRQSLGQGLEFLIYFQGNSAPDKSGLPSDRFSAERTGGSVSTLTIQRTQQEDSAVYLCASSLEAGWNTEAFFGQGTRLTVV.

The rearrangement links TRBV4-3 to TRBJ2-7, with a tentative D call TRBD2 (6 bases). Per the germline V gene, CDR1 is LGHNA and CDR2 is YSLEER. V was trimmed by 4 bases and J by 6 bases, leaving 10 bases between them. The CDR3 spans 12 residues. This CDR3 reads CASSRPGGEQYF. CDR3 sequence (DNA): TGCGCCAGCAGCCGACCCGGGGGCGAGCAGTACTTC.

The chain links TRBV5-4 to TRBJ2-1; 11 bases agree with TRBD2. The CDR3 is 14 residues long. The germline CDR1 and CDR2 sequences are SGHNT and YYREEE (reference sequence). Losses at the gene ends were 5 bases for V and 5 bases for J; bases not matched to a gene: 3. The CDR3 bases are TGTGCCAGCAGTGGACTAGCGGGTGACAATGAGCAGTTCTTC. Translation gives CASSGLAGDNEQFF.

The chain recombines TRBV7-2 with TRBJ2-2, with D possibly being TRBD2 (7 bases). Germline assignment: CDR1 SGHTA and CDR2 FQGNSA. The V gene lost 6 bases and the J gene lost 4 bases, with 18 bases spanning the gap. The CDR3 sequence is 16 residues long. Here the CDR3 DNA reads TGTGCCAGCAGGGGGGGGCCAGGGGCCTTCACCGGGGAGCTGTTTTTT. This translates into CASRGGPGAFTGELFF.

The chain couples TRBV11-2 to TRBJ2-7; D call uncertain. This CDR3 spans 14 amino acids. Germline V lookup: CDR1 SGHAT, CDR2 FQNNGV. Trimming cost V 4 bases and J 7 bases, with 17 bases left between them. CDR3 residues: CASSSDRLSGEQYF. CDR3 in DNA: TGTGCCAGCAGCTCGGACCGCCTGTCAGGAGAGCAGTACTTC. Combining the CDR3 with reference TRBV11-2 and TRBJ2-7 gives the whole variable domain EAGVAQSPRYKIIEKRQSVAFWCNPISGHATLYWYQQILGQGPKLLIQFQNNGVVDDSQLPKDRFSAERLKGVDSTLKIQPAKLEDSAVYLCASSSDRLSGEQYFGPGTRLTVT.

The chain couples TRBV27 to TRBJ1-1, with D unclear. V was shortened by 6 bases and J by 1 base, with 12 bases between the two germline ends. Germline CDR1 is MNHEY and CDR2 is SMNVEV (reference sequence). This CDR3 is built from 14 residues. CDR3 DNA sequence: TGTGCCAGCAGGATCCGGGCGTCGAACACTGAAGCTTTCTTT. Amino acids: CASRIRASNTEAFF.

The chain combines TRBV6-1 with TRBJ2-3; weak D call: TRBD2 (6 bases). The CDR3 has 15 amino acids. Germline CDR1 and CDR2: MNHNS and SASEGT. Between the trimmed V and J ends, which lost 2 bases and 3 bases, there was a span of 12 bases. CDR3 sequence: CASSERQGGTDTQYF. CDR3 nucleotide sequence: TGTGCCAGCAGTGAAAGGCAGGGAGGTACAGATACGCAGTATTTT.

The rearrangement uses TRBV10-3 and TRBJ2-2; TRBD2 matches 13 bases. V lost 4 bases, J lost 10 bases, and 3 bases stayed unmatched. In germline, CDR1 is ENHRY, CDR2 SYGVKD. The CDR3 is 14 residues long. CDR3 protein: CAISGTSGRAELFF. As DNA, the CDR3 is TGTGCCATCAGTGGTACTAGCGGGAGGGCGGAGCTGTTTTTT.